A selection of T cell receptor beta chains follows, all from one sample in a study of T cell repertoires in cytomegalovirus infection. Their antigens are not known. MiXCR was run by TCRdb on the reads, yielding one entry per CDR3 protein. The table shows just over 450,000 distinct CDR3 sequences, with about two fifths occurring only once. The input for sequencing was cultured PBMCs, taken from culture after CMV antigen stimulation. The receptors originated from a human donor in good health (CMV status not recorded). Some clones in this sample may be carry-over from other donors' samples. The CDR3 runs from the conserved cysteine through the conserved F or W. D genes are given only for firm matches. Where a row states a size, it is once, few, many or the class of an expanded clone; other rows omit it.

cdr3_aa: CASGLEISLYSNQPQHF; cdr3_nt: TGTGCTAGTGGTTTGGAAATAAGTTTGTATAGCAATCAGCCCCAGCATTTT; clone_size: -; j_call: TRBJ1-5; v_call: TRBV12-5; d_call: -
cdr3_aa: CASSYISSTSYEQYF; cdr3_nt: TGTGCCAGCAGTTATATCTCATCCACGTCCTACGAGCAGTACTTC; clone_size: -; j_call: TRBJ2-7; v_call: TRBV6-2/TRBV6-3; d_call: -
cdr3_aa: CASSSRTSGSLPYEQYF; cdr3_nt: TGTGCCAGCAGCTCACGGACTAGCGGGAGTCTTCCCTACGAGCAGTACTTC; clone_size: few; j_call: TRBJ2-7; v_call: TRBV7-2; d_call: TRBD2
cdr3_aa: CASTLGGDTGELFF; cdr3_nt: TGTGCCAGCACCCTAGGGGGGGACACCGGGGAGCTGTTTTTT; clone_size: -; j_call: TRBJ2-2; v_call: TRBV6-1; d_call: -
cdr3_aa: CSVTRRGGELFF; cdr3_nt: TGCAGCGTTACCCGGAGGGGCGGGGAGCTGTTTTTT; clone_size: -; j_call: TRBJ2-2; v_call: TRBV29-1; d_call: -
cdr3_aa: CASSTSSGRDTGELFF; cdr3_nt: TGTGCCAGCAGTACCTCTAGCGGGAGGGACACCGGGGAGCTGTTTTTT; clone_size: many; j_call: TRBJ2-2; v_call: TRBV6-1; d_call: TRBD2
cdr3_aa: CSGGGGRETQYF; cdr3_nt: TGCAGTGGGGGTGGAGGTCGAGAGACCCAGTACTTC; clone_size: -; j_call: TRBJ2-5; v_call: TRBV20-1; d_call: -
cdr3_aa: CASRPTSGRTYYNEQFF; cdr3_nt: TGTGCCAGCAGGCCTACTAGCGGGAGGACCTACTACAATGAGCAGTTCTTC; clone_size: -; j_call: TRBJ2-1; v_call: TRBV7-6; d_call: TRBD2
cdr3_aa: CASSPTPHWGGYEQYF; cdr3_nt: TGCGCCAGCAGCCCCACACCCCACTGGGGAGGGTACGAGCAGTACTTC; clone_size: few; j_call: TRBJ2-7; v_call: TRBV4-3; d_call: TRBD2
cdr3_aa: CASSLRRGGWDEQFF; cdr3_nt: TGTGCCAGCAGCTTAAGGCGGGGGGGATGGGATGAGCAGTTCTTC; clone_size: -; j_call: TRBJ2-1; v_call: TRBV11-2; d_call: TRBD2
cdr3_aa: CASSGTGIYDYTF; cdr3_nt: TGTGCCAGCAGCGGCACGGGGATATATGACTACACCTTC; clone_size: -; j_call: TRBJ1-2; v_call: TRBV2; d_call: -
cdr3_aa: CASSPGRDFSTDTQYF; cdr3_nt: TGTGCCAGCAGTCCGGGCCGGGACTTCAGCACAGATACGCAGTATTTT; clone_size: few; j_call: TRBJ2-3; v_call: TRBV28; d_call: -
cdr3_aa: CASSPPSREKLFF; cdr3_nt: TGTGCCAGCAGTCCCCCGTCGCGCGAAAAACTGTTTTTT; clone_size: -; j_call: TRBJ1-4; v_call: TRBV28; d_call: -
cdr3_aa: CAIGQGGEQFF; cdr3_nt: TGTGCCATCGGACAGGGCGGCGAGCAGTTCTTC; clone_size: -; j_call: TRBJ2-1; v_call: TRBV27; d_call: TRBD1
cdr3_aa: CACRVGATNEKLFF; cdr3_nt: TGTGCCTGCAGGGTTGGGGCAACTAATGAAAAACTGTTTTTT; clone_size: -; j_call: TRBJ1-4; v_call: TRBV2; d_call: -
cdr3_aa: CASSLGNPGHGYTF; cdr3_nt: TGTGCCAGCAGCTTAGGGAACCCCGGGCATGGCTACACCTTC; clone_size: few; j_call: TRBJ1-2; v_call: TRBV11-2; d_call: -